What follows are 9 T cell receptor beta chains derived from one specimen sequenced in a study of blood T cell repertoires in COVID-19. Clones were sequenced by immunoSEQ multiplex PCR, and TCRdb holds only the in-frame ones, with some missing. This sample carries approximately 9,700 clones, about 88% of them seen once, and the ten largest clones take 5.5% to 6.5%. The material sequenced was peripheral blood. The receptors shown here come from a human donor in a cohort sampled during active COVID-19.

V and J are TRBV19 and TRBJ1-5; TRBD1 is a possible D gene (5 bases). V was shortened by 6 bases and J by 3 bases, with 15 bases between the two germline ends. Germline CDR1 reads LNHDA; CDR2 reads SQIVND (reference sequence). The CDR3 consists of 15 residues. CDR3 in DNA: TGTGCCAGTAGCTTCGGGACTCACTTCAATCAGCCCCAGCATTTT. Protein sequence: CASSFGTHFNQPQHF.

The CDR3 loop is CASSPPGGTGGRWYGYTF. DNA for the CDR3: TGCGCCAGCAGCCCCCCGGGGGGGACAGGGGGCCGGTGGTATGGCTACACCTTC. V is TRBV4-1 and J is TRBJ1-2, with 12 bases fitting TRBD1. Germline V gene data show CDR1 as MGHRA and CDR2 as YSYEKL. The junction had 14 bases not matched to a gene; V was cut back by 4 bases and J by 5 bases. The CDR3 has 18 amino acids.

The CDR3 protein is CASSQNSGGPSYEQYF. CDR3 sequence (DNA): TGTGCCAGCAGCCAAAATAGCGGGGGGCCTTCCTACGAGCAGTACTTC. The chain carries TRBV3-1 (or the pseudogene TRBV3-2) and TRBJ2-7, with 10 bases identical to TRBD2. Unmatched junction bases numbered 5, after V lost 2 bases and J lost 1 base. CDR1 is LGHDT, CDR2 YNNKEL, per germline (reference sequence). The CDR3 spans 16 residues.

J is TRBJ1-4 and V is TRBV2; TRBD1 matches at 8 bases. The germline gives CDR1 SNHLY, CDR2 FYNNEI. J lost 0 bases, V lost 5 bases, and 2 bases had no gene match. The CDR3 is 15 residues long. The CDR3 sequence is CASSRQGSTNEKLFF. The CDR3, as DNA: TGTGCCAGCAGTCGACAGGGGTCAACTAATGAAAAACTGTTTTTT.

The J gene is TRBJ2-3, the V gene TRBV28; 9 bases align to TRBD2. The CDR3 consists of 15 residues. CDR1 is MDHEN and CDR2 is SYDVKM in the germline V gene. The ends lost 3 bases at V and 2 bases at J; junction bases unmatched: 3. The DNA for the CDR3 is TGTGCCAGCAGTTTTGCGGGGGGGCTCACAGATACGCAGTATTTT. Residues: CASSFAGGLTDTQYF. Combining the CDR3 with reference TRBV28 and TRBJ2-3 gives the whole variable domain DVKVTQSSRYLVKRTGEKVFLECVQDMDHENMFWYRQDPGLGLRLIYFSYDVKMKEKGDIPEGYSVSREKKERFSLILESASTNQTSMYLCASSFAGGLTDTQYFGPGTRLTVL.

The chain joins TRBV7-9 to TRBJ1-6; no firm D call. Germline lookup yields CDR1 SEHNR and CDR2 FQNEAQ (reference sequence). Trimming shortened V by 3 bases and J by 6 bases, and 15 bases separated the two germline ends. This CDR3 has 16 residues. The CDR3 spells CASSFSGLFVNSPLHF. The CDR3 DNA sequence: TGTGCCAGCAGCTTCTCGGGGTTGTTCGTTAATTCACCCCTCCACTTT.

The V and J genes are TRBV14 and TRBJ1-1, with 8 nucleotides matching TRBD1. The germline V gene encodes CDR1 SGHDN and CDR2 FVKESK. V was pared by 4 bases and J by 3 bases, with 1 base of the junction left unmatched. The CDR3 totals 13 residues. The CDR3 loop is CASSPQGDTEAFF. The CDR3 bases are TGTGCCAGCAGCCCACAGGGGGACACTGAAGCTTTCTTT.

The chain is built from TRBV27 and TRBJ2-1; D remains unclear. Germline V CDR1 and CDR2: MNHEY, SMNVEV (reference sequence). V shed 4 bases and J shed 8 bases, with 15 bases lying between them. This CDR3 comprises 14 residues. The CDR3 bases are TGTGCCAGCAGTTCGAAGCGCCTATTGGATGAGCAGTTCTTC. Translating it yields CASSSKRLLDEQFF.

The V call is TRBV3-1 (or the pseudogene TRBV3-2), the J call TRBJ2-4; a possible D gene is TRBD1 (6 bases). The CDR3 is made up of 12 amino acids. CDR1 LGHDT and CDR2 YNNKEL come from the germline V gene (reference sequence). V lost 2 bases, J lost 9 bases, and 8 bases lay in between. CDR3 amino acids: CASSQRGIIQYF. The CDR3 coding sequence is TGTGCCAGCAGCCAAAGGGGGATCATTCAGTACTTC.